This TCR beta chain came from a study of shared clonotypes between healthy human individuals. The germline V and J ends were trimmed by 6 bases and 4 bases, with 22 bases remaining between them. This CDR3 is 16 amino acids long. In germline, CDR1 is WSHSY, CDR2 SAAADI. Caucasian adults residing in Nashville, Tennessee made up all the donors. Method: immunoSEQ multiplex PCR; TCRdb's copy keeps in-frame clones and lacks some. The sample lists 1.5 million to 1.9 million clones, around 98% occurring once. Study results and limitations: The genetic and exposure-history diversity represented was limited by few donors. Relative to memory subsets, naive subsets generally showed larger estimated richness. Clonotype sharing among the donors was expected to vary with sequencing depth.

Turning to this clone: Its cognate antigen is unknown.

The source is a man aged 30 to 39 in good health. V usage is TRBV10-2 and J usage is TRBJ2-7; D may be TRBD1 (6 bases). Sequencing was carried out using naive CD4+ T cells sorted from blood. Subset: CD45RA+ positively selected. In nucleotides, the CDR3 is TGCGCCAGCAGCGTAATATGGGGGCCCGAGATTTACGAGCAGTACTTC. Its protein product is CASSVIWGPEIYEQYF.